The entry below describes one T cell receptor beta chain. This specimen comes from a study of blood T cells in healthy people across ages. Overall study: About one barcoded beta molecule was captured per two T cells (by template switching).

For the second PCR, which ran for about 6 to 11 cycles, a sample-barcoded 5' primer and a J-beta primer mix were used. TCRdb processed the 5' RACE reads anew with MiXCR; each CDR3 protein has one entry. The sample lists more than 500,000 distinct CDR3 sequences; approximately 30% were seen once. What was sequenced was blood. The TCR sequence derives from an older woman in good health.

The CDR3 DNA follows: TGCAGCGCCGAGGAGTCTGGTCGGACAGATACGCAGTATTTT. It codes for CSAEESGRTDTQYF. The chain carries TRBV29-1 and TRBJ2-3; no clear D gene. The CDR3 covers 14 residues. Trimming shortened V by 7 bases and J by 3 bases, and 17 bases separated the two germline ends. Germline loops: CDR1 SQVTM, CDR2 ANQGSEA.